The rows below give T cell receptor beta chains drawn from one sample of a study of preoperative IRX-2 immunotherapy in early breast cancer. Clones were read by immunoSEQ multiplex PCR, and TCRdb kept only the in-frame ones, dropping some. The table shows under 2,500 clones, with 67% occurring only once. This specimen consisted of tumor tissue, obtained before IRX-2 immunotherapy. Receptor source: a human donor with breast cancer. Each CDR3 is given with its conserved first and last residue. The D gene is left open where the match is weak. Clone size is shown for a subset of rows, as once, few, many or a class of expanded clone.

>TRBJ2-3|-|TRBD1|TRBV18
TGTGCCAGCTCACCACCGAATAGCTTCCAGGGGGCGACAGATACGCAGTATTTT
CASSPPNSFQGATDTQYF
>TRBJ1-5|-|-|TRBV6-8
TGTGCCAGCAGTTCCCAGAACAATCAGCCCCAGCATTTT
CASSSQNNQPQHF
>TRBJ2-7|-|TRBD1|TRBV6-8
TGTGCCAGCAGCCGCGACAGGGACTACGAGCAGTACTTC
CASSRDRDYEQYF
>TRBJ1-1|-|TRBD1|TRBV11-3
TGTGCCAGCAGATCGCAGGGGGCAGGGGGCACTGAAGCTTTCTTT
CASRSQGAGGTEAFF
>TRBJ2-3|-|-|TRBV23-1
TGCGCCAGCAGCCAAGTCTTGGCATTGTTCACAGATACGCAGTATTTT
CASSQVLALFTDTQYF
>TRBJ1-5|few|TRBD1|TRBV28
TGTGCCAGCGTTTTCTCGGGACAGGGTTGGGACAATCAGCCCCAGCATTTT
CASVFSGQGWDNQPQHF
>TRBJ2-2|few|-|TRBV19
TGTGCCAGTAGTATCGGGGTCCCCACCGGGGAGCTGTTTTTT
CASSIGVPTGELFF
>TRBJ1-5|-|TRBD1|TRBV2
TGTGCCAGCAGTGCCGGACAGGGTCGGCCCTACAATCAGCCCCAGCATTTT
CASSAGQGRPYNQPQHF
>TRBJ2-2|-|-|TRBV7-5
TGTGCCAGCAGGCCTGCGACAGGGGTGTCCGGGGAGCTGTTTTTT
CASRPATGVSGELFF
>TRBJ2-3|-|TRBD1|TRBV6-8
TGTGCCAGCAGTGTCCGTGGGGACAGGAGAGATACGCAGTATTTT
CASSVRGDRRDTQYF
>TRBJ2-7|-|-|TRBV11-3
TGTGCCAGCAGTCCCGAGGGGTCCTCCTCCTACGAGCAGTACTTC
CASSPEGSSSYEQYF
>TRBJ1-5|-|TRBD1|TRBV5-1
TGCGCCAGCAGCCAAGATGGGGGACAGGGGGACCAGCCCCAGCATTTT
CASSQDGGQGDQPQHF
>TRBJ1-1|large|TRBD1|TRBV11-3
TGTGCCAGCAGCTTCACATCGGGACAGGGTTCTGAAGCTTTCTTT
CASSFTSGQGSEAFF
>TRBJ1-1|few|TRBD1|TRBV28
TGTGCCAGCAGTACAACGGGACAGGGATTCAAGAACACTGAAGCTTTCTTT
CASSTTGQGFKNTEAFF
>TRBJ1-1|few|-|TRBV29-1
TGCAGCGTTGATTCGGGAGGGTCGGTCACTGAAGCTTTCTTT
CSVDSGGSVTEAFF
>TRBJ2-5|-|-|TRBV6-8
TGTGCCAGCAGTGAGGGACCGCTACAAGAGACCCAGTACTTC
CASSEGPLQETQYF
>TRBJ2-5|-|-|TRBV28
TGTGCCAGCAGCCCCCGGACAGGGAGGGCATCGGAGACCCAGTACTTC
CASSPRTGRASETQYF
>TRBJ1-1|-|-|TRBV6-8
TGTGCCAGCAGACGACAGAACACTGAAGCTTTCTTT
CASRRQNTEAFF
>TRBJ1-2|once|-|TRBV19
TGTGCCAGTACCCACCGCAGGGAGAGCGGCTACACCTTC
CASTHRRESGYTF
>TRBJ2-3|once|-|TRBV19
TGTGCCAGTAGTAGAACGTTCGGGGGAGACCGCACAGATACGCAGTATTTT
CASSRTFGGDRTDTQYF
>TRBJ1-6|-|-|TRBV11-3
TGTGCCAGCAGCTTAAGGGAGGGTGATTCACCCCTCCACTTT
CASSLREGDSPLHF
>TRBJ1-4|few|TRBD1|TRBV18
TGTGCCAGCTCACCCCGGACAGGGGATGGTGAAAAACTGTTTTTT
CASSPRTGDGEKLFF
>TRBJ1-6|-|-|TRBV19
TGTGCCAGTACCGGGGCGAGAGGTTCACCCCTCCACTTT
CASTGARGSPLHF
>TRBJ2-3|-|-|TRBV19
TGTGCCAGTAGCCCGGGGGCGGCAGATACGCAGTATTTT
CASSPGAADTQYF
>TRBJ2-3|-|TRBD1|TRBV7-6
TGTGCCAGCAGCTTGGGGGACAGGATACCAGATACGCAGTATTTT
CASSLGDRIPDTQYF
>TRBJ1-1|-|TRBD1|TRBV10-2
TGCGCCAGCAGATCGCAGGGGGTTAACACTGAAGCTTTCTTT
CASRSQGVNTEAFF
>TRBJ1-1|-|-|TRBV6-8
TGTGCCAGCAGTAAGGGGACGGCGAAAGCTTTCTTT
CASSKGTAKAFF
>TRBJ1-1|once|-|TRBV6-8
TGTGCCAGCAGTTACTCTCCGAGAAGGACTGAAGCTTTCTTT
CASSYSPRRTEAFF
>TRBJ2-6|-|TRBD1|TRBV6-8
TGTGCCAGCACCCTTTCCGGGACAGGGGCAGCTGGGGCCAACGTCCTGACTTTC
CASTLSGTGAAGANVLTF
>TRBJ2-5|-|TRBD2|TRBV5-1
TGCGCCAGCAGCTTGACTAGCGGGGGGGCCCGGGAGACCCAGTACTTC
CASSLTSGGARETQYF
>TRBJ1-2|few|-|TRBV19
TGTGCCAGTAGTATATTTGGCCCCGACTGGGGAATGGCTTCATATGGCTACACCTTC
CASSIFGPDWGMASYGYTF